These T cell receptor beta chains were read from a single sample in a study of cytomegalovirus exposure and HLA in healthy donors. Method: immunoSEQ multiplex PCR; TCRdb's copy keeps in-frame clones and lacks some. In all, the sample yields roughly 120,000 clones. What was sequenced was PBMCs. Source of these receptors: a man aged 35 to 55 in good health and CMV-seronegative. CDR3s include the opening cysteine and the closing phenylalanine or tryptophan. A D gene is named only where the DNA matches it firmly.

j_call v_call d_call cdr3_aa cdr3_nt
TRBJ2-2 TRBV11-3 NA CASSSQPSGDRTGELFF TGTGCCAGCAGCTCCCAGCCCTCGGGGGATCGCACCGGGGAGCTGTTTTTT
TRBJ2-7 TRBV4-3 NA CASSQGSQGPFYEQYF TGCGCCAGCAGCCAAGGATCACAGGGCCCTTTCTACGAGCAGTACTTC
TRBJ1-2 TRBV6-1 NA CASSLGRRDGYTF TGTGCCAGCAGCCTCGGGAGGCGGGATGGCTACACCTTC
TRBJ2-3 TRBV2 TRBD2 CASSDKARLAGARTDTQYF TGTGCCAGCAGTGATAAGGCGCGTCTAGCGGGAGCCCGCACAGATACGCAGTATTTT
TRBJ2-3 TRBV5-1 NA CASSVGPGTQYF TGCGCCAGCAGTGTGGGGCCCGGTACGCAGTATTTT
TRBJ2-3 TRBV11-3 TRBD1 CASSLGRTGEADTQYF TGTGCCAGCAGCTTAGGCCGGACAGGGGAGGCAGATACGCAGTATTTT
TRBJ2-7 TRBV5-4 TRBD1 CASSFGGTGTRRSYEQYF TGTGCCAGCAGCTTTGGCGGGACAGGGACTCGGAGGTCCTACGAGCAGTACTTC
TRBJ2-5 TRBV27 NA CASSGGVQGQETQYF TGTGCCAGCAGTGGCGGGGTTCAAGGCCAAGAGACCCAGTACTTC
TRBJ2-1 TRBV2 TRBD2 CASSVGTSGTNEQFF TGTGCCAGCAGTGTCGGGACTAGCGGGACCAATGAGCAGTTCTTC
TRBJ1-1 TRBV30 TRBD1 CAWRQGANTEAFF TGTGCCTGGAGGCAGGGGGCTAACACTGAAGCTTTCTTT
TRBJ2-5 TRBV9 TRBD1 CASSKRDRTTQETQYF TGTGCCAGCAGCAAACGGGACAGAACAACCCAAGAGACCCAGTACTTC
TRBJ2-1 TRBV9 TRBD2 CASSDSGSSYNEQFF TGTGCCAGCAGCGATAGCGGGAGCTCCTACAATGAGCAGTTCTTC
TRBJ2-3 TRBV6-5 TRBD2 CASSYPGGRQYF TGTGCCAGCAGTTATCCTGGCGGGAGGCAGTATTTT
TRBJ2-2 TRBV6-4 TRBD1 CASSDSPGQYTGELFF TGTGCCAGCAGTGACTCCCCGGGACAGTACACCGGGGAGCTGTTTTTT
TRBJ2-1 TRBV6-6 TRBD2 CASSSRRREGLNEQFF TGTGCCAGCAGTTCCCGAAGGAGGGAGGGCCTTAATGAGCAGTTCTTC
TRBJ1-5 TRBV28 NA CASSLRAYWPQHF TGTGCCAGCAGTTTGCGTGCGTATTGGCCCCAGCATTTT
TRBJ1-5 TRBV7-9 NA CASSVEGNQPQHF TGTGCCAGCAGCGTTGAGGGTAATCAGCCCCAGCATTTT
TRBJ1-1 TRBV30 TRBD1 CAWSVGRGTEAFF TGTGCCTGGAGTGTCGGCAGGGGGACTGAAGCTTTCTTT
TRBJ2-7 TRBV11-3 NA CASSLDGSYEQYF TGTGCCAGCAGCTTAGACGGCTCCTACGAGCAGTACTTC
TRBJ1-6 TRBV2 NA CASSRENSPLHF TGTGCCAGCAGTAGAGAAAATTCACCCCTCCACTTT
TRBJ2-3 TRBV7-2 NA CASSSQLADTQYF TGTGCCAGCAGCTCCCAACTAGCAGATACGCAGTATTTT
TRBJ2-5 TRBV29-1 NA CSVEGLVSGQETQYF TGCAGCGTTGAAGGGCTTGTGTCGGGACAAGAGACCCAGTACTTC
TRBJ1-2 TRBV2 NA CASSLERGGYTF TGTGCCAGCAGCCTGGAAAGAGGTGGCTACACCTTC
TRBJ1-5 TRBV7-9 NA CASSLDTTGNQPQHF TGTGCCAGCAGCTTAGATACGACTGGCAATCAGCCCCAGCATTTT
TRBJ2-2 TRBV4-1 NA CASSQADGRVPSANTGELFF TGCGCCAGCAGCCAGGCAGACGGCCGAGTCCCTAGCGCTAACACCGGGGAGCTGTTTTTT
TRBJ2-7 TRBV10-1 NA CASSESGGYEQYF TGCGCCAGCAGTGAGTCTGGAGGCTACGAGCAGTACTTC
TRBJ2-3 TRBV29-1 NA CSVFSRYTDTQYF TGCAGCGTCTTTAGCCGGTACACGGATACGCAGTATTTT
TRBJ1-5 TRBV19 TRBD1 CASSIPGGQPQHF TGTGCCAGTAGTATTCCAGGGGGTCAGCCCCAGCATTTT
TRBJ1-2 TRBV29-1 TRBD1 CSVVEGQRHYGYTF TGCAGCGTTGTGGAGGGACAGCGACACTATGGCTACACCTTC
TRBJ2-5 TRBV14 TRBD2 CASSQKSRTSGLKETQYF TGTGCCAGCAGCCAAAAGAGTCGAACTAGCGGCCTAAAAGAGACCCAGTACTTC
TRBJ2-2 TRBV11-3 NA CASSGLFTGELFF TGTGCCAGCAGTGGACTGTTCACCGGGGAGCTGTTTTTT
TRBJ2-5 TRBV11-2 NA CASSLQGSETQYF TGTGCCAGCAGCTTACAGGGGTCAGAGACCCAGTACTTC
TRBJ2-3 TRBV13 TRBD2 CASRLAGPDTQYF TGTGCCAGCAGACTAGCGGGACCAGATACGCAGTATTTT
TRBJ2-5 TRBV6-5 TRBD1 CASSYETGGTGTQYF TGTGCCAGCAGTTACGAGACAGGGGGCACGGGGACCCAGTACTTC
TRBJ1-2 TRBV25-1 TRBD1 CASSDGQGIYGYTF TGTGCCAGCAGTGACGGACAGGGTATCTATGGCTACACCTTC
TRBJ2-7 TRBV7-2 TRBD2 CASSLVRASGSTSYEQYF TGTGCCAGCAGCTTGGTTAGAGCTAGCGGGAGTACATCCTACGAGCAGTACTTC
TRBJ1-3 TRBV5-1 TRBD1 CASSLGDRGTSGNTIYF TGCGCCAGCAGCTTGGGGGACAGGGGAACATCTGGAAACACCATATATTTT
TRBJ2-1 TRBV10-3 NA CATRRESGNEQFF TGTGCCACCCGACGGGAATCGGGCAATGAGCAGTTCTTC
TRBJ2-7 TRBV11-3 TRBD2 CASSLESSGSGGEQYF TGTGCCAGCAGCTTAGAGTCTAGCGGGAGCGGGGGGGAGCAGTACTTC
TRBJ2-3 TRBV27 TRBD1 CASRPWTGFTDTQYF TGTGCCAGCAGACCATGGACAGGGTTTACAGATACGCAGTATTTT
TRBJ2-2 TRBV5-8 TRBD2 CASSPRLAGKAGELFF TGTGCCAGCAGCCCTAGACTAGCGGGAAAGGCTGGGGAGCTGTTTTTT
TRBJ2-5 TRBV19 TRBD1 CATGGFGETQYF TGTGCCACAGGGGGATTTGGAGAGACCCAGTACTTC
TRBJ2-3 TRBV5-4 NA CASSGRGADTQYF TGTGCCAGCAGTGGCAGGGGGGCAGATACGCAGTATTTT
TRBJ2-7 TRBV10-3 TRBD2 CAISESASGDYEQYF TGTGCCATCAGTGAGTCGGCTAGCGGGGACTACGAGCAGTACTTC
TRBJ2-1 TRBV5-4 TRBD2 CASRTSGRGNEQFF TGTGCCAGCAGGACTAGCGGGAGAGGGAATGAGCAGTTCTTC
TRBJ2-3 TRBV5-1 NA CASSLVGVATDTQYF TGCGCCAGCAGCTTGGTGGGAGTGGCGACAGATACGCAGTATTTT
TRBJ1-6 TRBV10-3 NA CAISEISVNSPLHF TGTGCCATCAGTGAGATATCGGTAAATTCACCCCTCCACTTT
TRBJ2-7 TRBV30 TRBD1 CAWKGTGPYEQYF TGTGCCTGGAAAGGGACAGGGCCCTACGAGCAGTACTTC
TRBJ2-7 TRBV10-2 TRBD2 CASTAQAGATGEQYF TGCGCCAGCACCGCCCAAGCGGGAGCAACGGGCGAGCAGTACTTC